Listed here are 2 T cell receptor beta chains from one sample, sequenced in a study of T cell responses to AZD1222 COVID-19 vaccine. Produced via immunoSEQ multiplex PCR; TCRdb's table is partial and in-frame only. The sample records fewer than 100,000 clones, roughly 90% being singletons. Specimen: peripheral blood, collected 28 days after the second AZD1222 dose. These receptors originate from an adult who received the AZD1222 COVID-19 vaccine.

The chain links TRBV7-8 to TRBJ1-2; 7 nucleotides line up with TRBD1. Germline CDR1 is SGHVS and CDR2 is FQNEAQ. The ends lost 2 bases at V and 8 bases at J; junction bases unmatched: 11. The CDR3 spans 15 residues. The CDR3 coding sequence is TGTGCCAGCAGCTTATATGCGACAGGGTCGGGCGGCTACACCTTC. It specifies CASSLYATGSGGYTF.

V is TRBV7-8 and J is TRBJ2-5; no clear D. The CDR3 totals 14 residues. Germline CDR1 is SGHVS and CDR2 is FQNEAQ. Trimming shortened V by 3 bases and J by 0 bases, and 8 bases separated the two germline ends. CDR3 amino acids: CASSFDSYQETQYF. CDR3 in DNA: TGTGCCAGCAGCTTCGACTCGTACCAAGAGACCCAGTACTTC.